One and the same sample provided the 20 T cell receptor beta chains below, sequenced in a study of cytomegalovirus exposure and HLA in healthy donors. Amplification used 60 Vbeta primers and 13 Jbeta primers. Clones were sequenced by immunoSEQ multiplex PCR, and TCRdb holds only the in-frame ones, with some missing. This table has 150,000 to 200,000 clones, about 85% appearing once. Sequencing input: PBMCs. These receptors originate from a boy aged 2-9 years in good health and CMV-seronegative.

The rearrangement links TRBV15 to TRBJ1-2; D is undetermined. Trimming pared 7 bases from V and 0 bases from J, leaving 12 bases between. This CDR3 region has 14 residues. Per germline, CDR1 LNHNV and CDR2 YYDKDF (reference sequence). The CDR3 here is CATKRADTNYGYTF. In DNA, the CDR3 is TGTGCCACCAAGCGGGCGGATACTAACTATGGCTACACCTTC. Full variable domain (missing parts from reference TRBV15 and TRBJ1-2): DAMVIQNPRYQVTQFGKPVTLSCSQTLNHNVMYWYQQKSSQAPKLLFHYYDKDFNNEADTPDNFQSRRPNTSFCFLDIRSPGLGDTAMYLCATKRADTNYGYTFGSGTRLTVV.

J is TRBJ2-6 and V is TRBV5-1; D is uncertain. This CDR3 has 17 amino acids. Germline V gene data show CDR1 as SGHRS and CDR2 as YFSETQ. Trimming shortened V by 0 bases and J by 0 bases, and 10 bases separated the two germline ends. This CDR3 reads CASSLEGRNSGANVLTF. The DNA for the CDR3 is TGCGCCAGCAGCTTGGAAGGCAGGAACTCTGGGGCCAACGTCCTGACTTTC.

The rearrangement uses TRBV27 and TRBJ1-4, with TRBD1 identical over 11 bases. This CDR3 spans 15 amino acids. V lost 5 bases to trimming and J lost 8 bases; unmatched junction nucleotides: 7. CDR1 and CDR2 from the germline V gene are MNHEY and SMNVEV (reference sequence). CDR3 loop: CASSRSGTGGEKLFF. DNA of the CDR3: TGTGCCAGCAGTAGATCCGGGACAGGGGGAGAAAAACTGTTTTTT.

The rearrangement joins TRBV28 to TRBJ2-7; 7 nucleotides agree with TRBD1. J was trimmed by 6 bases and V by 3 bases; bases with no gene match: 2. CDR3 length: 12 residues. Germline lookup yields CDR1 MDHEN and CDR2 SYDVKM. CDR3 coding DNA: TGTGCCAGCAGTTTGAGGGGGCGCGAGCAGTACTTC. It encodes CASSLRGREQYF.

The CDR3 sequence is CASSTTGGTGYTF. DNA for the CDR3: TGTGCCAGCAGTACGACAGGGGGCACGGGCTACACCTTC. This chain uses TRBV6-1 with TRBJ1-2; 10 nucleotides align to TRBD1. From germline, CDR1 is MNHNS and CDR2 SASEGT. The CDR3 consists of 13 residues. The J segment lost 8 bases and the V segment lost 5 bases, leaving 5 bases of the junction unmatched.

The count of this clone is one. The chain employs TRBV5-6 and TRBJ2-2; D remains ambiguous. The germline gives CDR1 SGHDT, CDR2 YYEEEE. CDR3 length: 13 residues. The ends were cut back, 0 bases at V and 7 bases at J, with 7 bases in the middle. The CDR3 sequence: CASSLGRNGELFF. The CDR3 region has the DNA TGTGCCAGCAGCTTGGGGCGGAACGGGGAGCTGTTTTTT.

The genes are TRBV5-6 and TRBJ2-5; D remains unclear. The CDR3 runs 15 residues. The V and J ends lost 1 base and 7 bases respectively, with 17 bases between them. Germline V gives CDR1 SGHDT, CDR2 YYEEEE. The CDR3: CASSLTSIELVTQYF. CDR3 bases: TGTGCCAGCAGCTTGACCTCTATCGAACTCGTGACCCAGTACTTC. Full variable domain (rest looked up from reference TRBV5-6 and TRBJ2-5): DAGVTQSPTHLIKTRGQQVTLRCSPKSGHDTVSWYQQALGQGPQFIFQYYEEEERQRGNFPDRFSGHQFPNYSSELNVNALLLGDSALYLCASSLTSIELVTQYFGPGTRLLVL.

V gene TRBV27 combines with J gene TRBJ2-5, with a tentative D call TRBD2 (6 bases). The CDR3 spans 13 residues. Deletions cut 3 bases from V and 5 bases from J, with 10 bases between. CDR1 is MNHEY and CDR2 is SMNVEV in the germline V gene (reference sequence). In DNA, the CDR3 is TGTGCCAGCAGTTTCCCCGGGAGTGAGACCCAGTACTTC. It encodes CASSFPGSETQYF.

V usage is TRBV6-4 and J usage is TRBJ2-1, with 7 bases aligning to TRBD1. Germline V lookup: CDR1 MRHNA, CDR2 SNTAGT. V gave up 6 bases and J gave up 0 bases; unmatched junction bases: 5. The length of the CDR3 is 15 residues. This CDR3 is CASSRQGSSYNEQFF. The CDR3, as DNA: TGTGCCAGCAGCCGACAGGGAAGCTCCTACAATGAGCAGTTCTTC.

The V and J genes are TRBV27 and TRBJ2-7, with TRBD1 as a possible D gene (6 bases). Trimming took off 6 bases at V and 1 base at J, with 10 bases between the two ends. This CDR3 comprises 13 residues. In germline, CDR1 is MNHEY, CDR2 SMNVEV (reference sequence). CDR3 DNA sequence: TGTGCCAGCAGCGTGGGGGCTTCCTACGAGCAGTACTTC. Protein sequence: CASSVGASYEQYF.

This chain connects TRBV28 to TRBJ1-5; possible D gene TRBD1, 5 bases. V shed 6 bases and J shed 0 bases, with 18 bases lying between them. CDR1 and CDR2 from the germline V gene are MDHEN and SYDVKM. The CDR3 runs 17 residues. In DNA, the CDR3 is TGTGCCAGCAGCTTCGTTCGGGGACTATATAGCAATCAGCCCCAGCATTTT. It translates to CASSFVRGLYSNQPQHF.

The chain employs TRBV28 and TRBJ1-2, with 8 bases identical to TRBD1. J gave up 5 bases and V 6 bases, and 8 bases lay outside the gene matches. This CDR3 is built from 14 residues. Germline CDR1 MDHEN, CDR2 SYDVKM. The CDR3 bases are TGTGCCAGCAGAACCGGGACAGGCGATTATGGCTACACCTTC. Protein product: CASRTGTGDYGYTF.

V usage is TRBV27 and J usage is TRBJ1-6; D is uncertain. Trimming removed 5 bases at V and 0 bases at J, with 5 bases between. This CDR3 contains 14 residues. Germline V lookup: CDR1 MNHEY, CDR2 SMNVEV (reference sequence). The CDR3 is CASSPRSYNSPLHF. CDR3 DNA sequence: TGTGCCAGCAGTCCCCGCTCCTATAATTCACCCCTCCACTTT.

This chain uses TRBV27 with TRBJ2-3; 13 bases fit TRBD2. CDR1 is MNHEY and CDR2 is SMNVEV in the germline V gene (reference sequence). V trimming: 2 bases; J trimming: 8 bases; junction bases outside the gene matches: 13. This CDR3 region has 18 residues. CDR3 DNA sequence: TGTGCCAGCAGTTTAGTTTCTGGTACTAGCGGGAGGGCCGGTACGCAGTATTTT. Translation: CASSLVSGTSGRAGTQYF.

CDR3 nucleotide sequence: TGTGCCAGCAGCCCCCGACAGAGGTTTTTAGAGACCCAGTACTTC. It is translated as CASSPRQRFLETQYF. This chain connects TRBV11-2 to TRBJ2-5; D possibly corresponds to TRBD1 (5 bases). The germline CDR1 and CDR2 sequences are SGHAT and FQNNGV. The CDR3 covers 15 residues. Trimming shortened V by 5 bases and J by 4 bases, and 17 bases separated the two germline ends.

The chain joins TRBV28 to TRBJ1-1; a weak D match, TRBD1 (5 bases). The V end lost 1 base, the J end lost 4 bases, and 13 bases lay between the germline ends. The CDR3 is 15 residues long. CDR1 and CDR2 (germline): MDHEN, SYDVKM. For the CDR3, the DNA is TGTGCCAGCAGTTTATCCCAGGGAAGGGGCACTGAAGCTTTCTTT. Protein product: CASSLSQGRGTEAFF.

The CDR3 nucleotides are TGTGCCAGCAGCCCCTGGACTAGCGGCTACAATGAGCAGTTCTTC. Protein product: CASSPWTSGYNEQFF. J is TRBJ2-1 and V is TRBV14; 10 bases fit TRBD2. J was trimmed by 3 bases and V by 4 bases; bases with no gene match: 3. CDR1 is SGHDN and CDR2 is FVKESK in the germline V gene. There are 15 residues in the CDR3.

The rearrangement uses TRBV19 and TRBJ2-5; 7 nucleotides match TRBD1. The CDR3 is 16 amino acids. V shed 2 bases, J shed 5 bases, and the junction held 11 bases outside the gene matches. Germline V gene data show CDR1 as LNHDA and CDR2 as SQIVND (reference sequence). The CDR3 bases are TGTGCCAGTAGTATACATTTTAGCGTCAGGGGGGAGACCCAGTACTTC. As protein: CASSIHFSVRGETQYF.

CDR3 residues: CAISAGGGASETQYF. DNA for the CDR3: TGTGCCATCAGTGCTGGCGGGGGGGCGTCGGAGACCCAGTACTTC. The rearrangement joins TRBV10-3 to TRBJ2-5, with 9 nucleotides matching TRBD2. Germline V gene lookup returns CDR1 ENHRY and CDR2 SYGVKD. CDR3 length: 15 amino acids. With 4 bases clipped from V and 5 bases from J, the junction kept 8 bases outside the gene matches.

This clone was counted a single time. The CDR3 sequence: CASSPSGEGTDTQYF. CDR3 bases: TGCGCCAGCAGTCCTAGCGGGGAGGGAACAGATACGCAGTATTTT. The V and J genes are TRBV10-1 and TRBJ2-3, with 9 bases that match TRBD2. The V segment lost 5 bases and the J segment 3 bases; nucleotides outside the gene matches: 6. Germline CDR1 WNHNN, CDR2 SYGVQD (reference sequence). This CDR3 comprises 15 residues.